One and the same sample provided the 21 T cell receptor beta chains below, sequenced in a study of T cell responses to AZD1222 COVID-19 vaccine. Data came from immunoSEQ multiplex PCR; TCRdb stores just in-frame clones and leaves some out. The sample includes 110,000 or so clones, about 88% seen only once; the top ten take around 9.1%. Sequenced material: peripheral blood, taken on day 0 of AZD1222 vaccination. The source of these receptors is an adult in good health.

The genes are TRBV28 and TRBJ2-7, with a weak D call TRBD2 (7 bases). Trimming took 3 bases from V and 0 from J, leaving 15 bases between them. From germline, CDR1 is MDHEN and CDR2 SYDVKM. This CDR3 comprises 16 residues. CDR3 DNA sequence: TGTGCCAGCAGTTTGGACCGGGGGGCCCGCTCCTACGAGCAGTACTTC. Translating it yields CASSLDRGARSYEQYF. Full variable domain (remainder filled in from reference TRBV28 and TRBJ2-7): DVKVTQSSRYLVKRTGEKVFLECVQDMDHENMFWYRQDPGLGLRLIYFSYDVKMKEKGDIPEGYSVSREKKERFSLILESASTNQTSMYLCASSLDRGARSYEQYFGPGTRLTVT.

The chain combines TRBV15 with TRBJ1-1; no clear D gene. Germline V gene lookup returns CDR1 LNHNV and CDR2 YYDKDF (reference sequence). V lost 2 bases and J lost 1, with 8 bases in between. CDR3 length: 14 amino acids. Written as DNA, the CDR3 is TGTGCCACCAGCAGACAGTTGGGGAACACTGAAGCTTTCTTT. Protein sequence: CATSRQLGNTEAFF.

The chain recombines TRBV5-1 with TRBJ1-2, with 7 bases matching TRBD1. Trimming took 4 bases from V and 4 from J; bases not matched to a gene: 4. Germline assignment: CDR1 SGHRS and CDR2 YFSETQ. The CDR3 has 13 amino acids. The CDR3 DNA follows: TGCGCCAGCAGCCCGGACAGGACCTATGGCTACACCTTC. Its translation: CASSPDRTYGYTF.

This clone appeared a few times. The chain carries TRBV19 and TRBJ2-1; tentatively, D is TRBD2 (6 bases). V shed 5 bases and J shed 4 bases, with 12 bases lying between them. The CDR3 is 14 amino acids. Germline-derived CDR1 and CDR2 are LNHDA and SQIVND (reference sequence). This chain's CDR3 is CASSQNSGYNEQFF. The CDR3 DNA follows: TGTGCCAGTAGTCAAAATAGCGGTTACAATGAGCAGTTCTTC.

Only one count was recorded for this clone. This chain joins TRBV7-9 and TRBJ2-2, with D possibly TRBD2 on 6 matching bases. V lost 5 bases to trimming and J lost 5 bases, with 15 bases between them. Germline-derived CDR1 and CDR2 are SEHNR and FQNEAQ (reference sequence). The length of the CDR3 is 15 residues. The CDR3 spells CASSPHGGGTGELFF. Written as DNA, the CDR3 is TGTGCCAGCAGCCCCCACGGGGGAGGTACCGGGGAGCTGTTTTTT.

The chain recombines TRBV9 with TRBJ1-3, with D maybe TRBD1 (5 bases). CDR3 length: 14 residues. From germline, CDR1 is SGDLS and CDR2 YYNGEE. V gave up 4 bases and J gave up 3 bases, with 11 bases separating them. The CDR3 DNA reads TGTGCCAGCAGCACCGGACATATTGGAAACACCATATATTTT. This codes for CASSTGHIGNTIYF.

The gene calls are TRBV5-1 and TRBJ2-3; 9 bases fit TRBD2. CDR1 is SGHRS, CDR2 YFSETQ, per germline. Trimming cost V 0 bases and J 2 bases; bases outside gene matches: 4. The CDR3 extends over 16 amino acids. CDR3 loop: CASSLGLAGVTDTQYF. In DNA form, the CDR3 reads TGCGCCAGCAGCTTGGGGTTAGCGGGGGTCACAGATACGCAGTATTTT.

The chain couples TRBV27 to TRBJ1-6; TRBD1 matches at 8 bases. This CDR3 is 15 amino acids long. Germline lookup yields CDR1 MNHEY and CDR2 SMNVEV (reference sequence). The V segment lost 5 bases and the J segment 7 bases; nucleotides outside the gene matches: 7. The CDR3 nucleotides read TGTGCCAGCAGTCTCTGGACAGGGCGGAATTCACCCCTCCACTTT. Protein product: CASSLWTGRNSPLHF.

The chain joins TRBV3-1 (or the pseudogene TRBV3-2) to TRBJ1-2; TRBD1 aligns across 9 bases. After removal of 1 base from V and 9 bases from J, the junction contained 9 bases not matched to a gene. Per germline, CDR1 LGHDT and CDR2 YNNKEL (reference sequence). The CDR3 spans 15 residues. CDR3 bases: TGTGCCAGCAGCCAAGTTCGGGGACAGGGCGGTCGCTACACCTTC. It yields the protein CASSQVRGQGGRYTF.

The J gene is TRBJ1-1, the V gene TRBV6-2 or TRBV6-3; possible D gene TRBD1, 5 bases. This CDR3 comprises 16 residues. The germline V gene encodes CDR1 MNHEY and CDR2 SVGEGT. V lost 2 bases, J lost 2 bases, and 15 bases lay in between. The CDR3 region has the DNA TGTGCCAGCAGTTACGGGCGGATGGGGGAAAACACTGAAGCTTTCTTT. This gives the protein CASSYGRMGENTEAFF.

CDR3 sequence reads: CASSHGFRGYQPQHF. CDR3 DNA sequence: TGTGCCAGCAGCCACGGATTCAGGGGGTATCAGCCCCAGCATTTT. This rearrangement joins TRBV3-1 (or the pseudogene TRBV3-2) to TRBJ1-5; 7 bases fit TRBD1. With V trimmed by 3 bases and J by 5 bases, 7 bases remained unmatched. CDR3 length equals 15 residues. CDR1 is LGHDT, CDR2 YNNKEL, per germline (reference sequence).

The rearrangement joins TRBV19 to TRBJ2-3; 10 bases match TRBD1. Unmatched junction bases numbered 3, after V lost 3 bases and J lost 3 bases. The germline V gene encodes CDR1 LNHDA and CDR2 SQIVND (reference sequence). This CDR3 has 15 residues. As DNA, the CDR3 is TGTGCCAGTAGTATGCAGGACAGGGGGACAGATACGCAGTATTTT. Encoded protein: CASSMQDRGTDTQYF.

The chain joins TRBV24-1 to TRBJ1-3; D is ambiguous. Germline lookup yields CDR1 KGHDR and CDR2 SFDVKD. The ends were cut back, 5 bases at V and 0 bases at J, with 10 bases in the middle. The CDR3 runs to 15 residues. CDR3 sequence (DNA): TGTGCCACCAGTGGATCCGCGGACTCTGGAAACACCATATATTTT. Its protein is CATSGSADSGNTIYF.

This chain connects TRBV18 to TRBJ2-5; 8 bases fit TRBD1. The CDR3 runs 15 residues. Germline CDR1 reads KGHSH; CDR2 reads LQKENI. Trimming at V came to 4 bases and at J to 2 bases, leaving 6 bases not matched to a gene. CDR3 amino acids: CASSQRQGTQETQYF. CDR3 DNA: TGTGCCAGCTCACAAAGACAGGGGACACAAGAGACCCAGTACTTC.

The chain uses TRBV18 and TRBJ2-2; TRBD1 is a possible D gene (6 bases). The CDR3 contains 15 residues. V lost 3 bases to trimming and J lost 4 bases, with 12 bases between them. Germline-derived CDR1 and CDR2 are KGHSH and LQKENI. This CDR3 is CASSPVTGSTGELFF. The CDR3 region has the DNA TGTGCCAGCTCACCTGTTACAGGGAGCACCGGGGAGCTGTTTTTT.

This clone was counted once. V is TRBV3-1 (or the pseudogene TRBV3-2) and J is TRBJ1-2, with 9 positions matching TRBD1. Germline CDR1 reads LGHDT; CDR2 reads YNNKEL (reference sequence). The junction had 12 bases not matched to a gene; V was cut back by 4 bases and J by 6 bases. This CDR3 is built from 16 residues. The CDR3 nucleotides read TGTGCCAGCAGCCCGAGGAACAGGGGGCCCCCCGATGGCTACACCTTC. This codes for CASSPRNRGPPDGYTF.

The V call is TRBV28, the J call TRBJ2-7; D might be TRBD1 or TRBD2, each matching 5 bases. V lost 5 bases to trimming and J lost 2 bases, with 13 bases between them. Germline V gene sequence: CDR1 MDHEN, CDR2 SYDVKM. The CDR3 is made up of 14 amino acids. This chain's CDR3 is CASSTPGPPYEQYF. For the CDR3, the DNA is TGTGCCAGCAGTACCCCGGGGCCCCCCTACGAGCAGTACTTC.

In its sample, this clone was seen once. The chain carries TRBV11-3 and TRBJ2-2; maybe TRBD1 (6 bases). CDR1 and CDR2 from the germline V gene are SGHNT and YENEEA. CDR3 length: 14 amino acids. The V end lost 7 bases, the J end lost 3 bases, and 12 bases lay between the germline ends. CDR3 nucleotide sequence: TGTGCCAGCACCCCCGGACAGCACACCGGGGAGCTGTTTTTT. This sequence encodes CASTPGQHTGELFF. The full variable domain, in which reference TRBV11-3 and TRBJ2-2 provide the parts outside the CDR3, is EAGVVQSPRYKIIEKKQPVAFWCNPISGHNTLYWYLQNLGQGPELLIRYENEEAVDDSQLPKDRFSAERLKGVDSTLKIQPAELGDSAVYLCASTPGQHTGELFFGEGSRLTVL.

This chain links TRBV5-1 with TRBJ1-4; D gene unclear. The CDR3 runs 15 residues. Germline V gives CDR1 SGHRS, CDR2 YFSETQ. The V end lost 4 bases, the J end lost 4 bases, and 14 bases lay between the germline ends. CDR3 sequence (DNA): TGCGCCAGCAGCCCCAGACAAAGCGGTAATGAAAAACTGTTTTTT. This translates into CASSPRQSGNEKLFF.

The chain carries TRBV19 and TRBJ2-7, with 7 bases matching TRBD2. CDR3 size: 14 residues. Germline trimming cut 5 bases from V and 1 base from J; bases unmatched to any gene: 5. The germline CDR1 and CDR2 sequences are LNHDA and SQIVND (reference sequence). The CDR3 region is CASSGAGASYEQYF. The DNA of the CDR3 is TGTGCCAGTAGTGGGGCGGGAGCTTCCTACGAGCAGTACTTC.

The rearrangement joins TRBV11-1 to TRBJ1-1, with 9 bases identical to TRBD1. CDR1 and CDR2 (germline): SGHAT, FQDESV (reference sequence). This CDR3 contains 14 residues. Unmatched junction bases numbered 5, after V lost 8 bases and J lost 1 base. CDR3 bases: TGTGCCAGCCATGACAGGGGGGAGAACACTGAAGCTTTCTTT. As protein: CASHDRGENTEAFF.